This is a list of T cell receptor beta chains from one sample in a study of shared clonotypes between healthy human individuals. The protocol was immunoSEQ multiplex PCR, while the TCRdb copy is restricted to in-frame clones and leaves out a portion. The sample holds over 850,000 clones, about 84% seen once. Material for sequencing was memory CD4+ T cells from PBMCs. These receptor sequences come from a man aged 18 to 29 in good health. Some clones in this sample may be carry-over from other donors' samples. CDR3s leave out the opening cysteine and the closing phenylalanine or tryptophan.

j_gene | v_gene | CDR3aa
TRBJ1-5 | TRBV10-1 | ASGSGDQPQH
TRBJ1-1 | TRBV11-2 | ASSYWDRTSTEAF
TRBJ2-5 | TRBV5-1 | ASSLGLAGEAETQY
TRBJ2-2 | TRBV7-2 | ASSPRQGRTGELF
TRBJ2-1 | TRBV10-3 | ASAHKNSYNEQF
TRBJ2-6 | TRBV5-1 | ASRTGTGANVLT
TRBJ2-2 | TRBV19 | ASSIPHGTGELF
TRBJ1-2 | TRBV7-9 | ASSLGDRGPEGYT
TRBJ1-2 | TRBV15 | ATSRDGAGYGYT
TRBJ1-2 | TRBV5-1 | ASSQTTSYGYT
TRBJ1-5 | TRBV15 | ATSRAWGGDRNQPQH
TRBJ2-1 | TRBV4-3 | ASSQDYMGASYNEQF
TRBJ2-4 | TRBV21-1 | ASSKGEGIAKNIQY
TRBJ1-1 | TRBV5-4 | ASSFDRLNTEAF
TRBJ2-3 | TRBV9 | ASSARGSTSTDTQY
TRBJ1-5 | TRBV10-3 | AISEDGDQPQH
- | TRBV7-2 | ASSPQGTGELF
TRBJ2-7 | TRBV9 | ASSVSTGYEQY
TRBJ2-1 | TRBV5-5 | ASSPWAREQF
TRBJ2-1 | TRBV7-3 | ASSLGLAGWVNEQF
TRBJ2-3 | TRBV7-2 | ASSPGQGADTQY
TRBJ2-5 | TRBV5-6 | ASSPKAGVAETQY
TRBJ2-1 | TRBV6-5 | AAGRSFNEQF
TRBJ1-5 | TRBV27 | ASSSKLGAPYSNQPQH
TRBJ1-2 | TRBV19 | ASSIESGQGSNGYT
TRBJ2-7 | TRBV5-1 | ASSVSGISYEQY
TRBJ2-1 | TRBV28 | ASSLGSYNEQF
TRBJ2-7 | TRBV5-1 | ASSWGAGASHEQY
TRBJ2-5 | TRBV10-3 | AISVGGQETQY
TRBJ2-1 | TRBV5-1 | ASSLAPGNEQF
TRBJ1-1 | TRBV14 | ASRYRERDTEAF
TRBJ2-5 | TRBV25-1 | TSSLRASETQY
TRBJ2-5 | TRBV10-1 | ASSDGPQGTQY
TRBJ2-5 | TRBV7-2 | ASSLPAGGRETQY
TRBJ1-1 | TRBV28 | ASRRTEAF
TRBJ1-1 | TRBV9 | ASSLREITEAF